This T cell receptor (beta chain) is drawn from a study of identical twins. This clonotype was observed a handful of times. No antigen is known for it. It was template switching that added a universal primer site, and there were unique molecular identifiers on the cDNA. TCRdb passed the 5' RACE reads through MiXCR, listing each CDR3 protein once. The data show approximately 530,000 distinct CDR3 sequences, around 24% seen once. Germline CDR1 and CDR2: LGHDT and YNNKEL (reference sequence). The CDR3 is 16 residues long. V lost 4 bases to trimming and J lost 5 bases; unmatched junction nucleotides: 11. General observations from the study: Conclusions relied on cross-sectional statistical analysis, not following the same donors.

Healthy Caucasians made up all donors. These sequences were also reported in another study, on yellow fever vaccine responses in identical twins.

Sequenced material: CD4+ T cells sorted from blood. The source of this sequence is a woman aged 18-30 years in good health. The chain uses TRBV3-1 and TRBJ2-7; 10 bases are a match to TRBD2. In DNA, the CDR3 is TGTGCCAGCAGCCCTCCCTTAGCGGGAGGCCTTGACGAGCAGTACTTC. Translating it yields CASSPPLAGGLDEQYF.